A single sample is the source of the 30 T cell receptor beta chains below, sequenced in a study of blood T cell repertoires in COVID-19. The data were produced by immunoSEQ multiplex PCR, yet TCRdb's version contains in-frame clones alone and is incomplete. This repertoire shows about 270,000 clones, about 91% found once; its top ten account for under 3%. Source material: peripheral blood. The source is a person between 18 and 35 years old with COVID-19, enrolled during active disease.

This clone was detected once. V and J are TRBV29-1 and TRBJ2-2; no clear D. Looked up from germline, CDR1 is SQVTM and CDR2 is ANQGSEA. The germline V and J ends were trimmed by 5 bases and 5 bases, with 12 bases remaining between them. This CDR3 has 13 residues. In DNA, the CDR3 is TGCAGCGTTTCGCGTCCACTTACCGGGGAGCTGTTTTTT. Translation: CSVSRPLTGELFF.

V and J are TRBV7-9 and TRBJ2-3; D is ambiguous. V was pared by 5 bases and J by 2 bases, with 17 bases between. Germline CDR1 and CDR2: SEHNR and FQNEAQ (reference sequence). CDR3 length equals 16 residues. CDR3 sequence reads: CASSLHGTIPTDTQYF. In DNA, the CDR3 is TGTGCCAGCAGCCTCCATGGCACAATACCCACAGATACGCAGTATTTT.

The rearrangement links TRBV19 to TRBJ2-3; 7 nucleotides line up with TRBD1. V was clipped by 3 bases and J by 3 bases; unmatched bases: 9. The germline V gene has CDR1 LNHDA and CDR2 SQIVND (reference sequence). The CDR3 loop spans 16 amino acids. The CDR3 region has the DNA TGTGCCAGTAGTATCCTTACGGGACAGCGGACAGATACGCAGTATTTT. It is translated as CASSILTGQRTDTQYF.

The V gene is TRBV30, the J gene TRBJ1-4; D might be TRBD1 (6 bases). This CDR3 spans 12 amino acids. Trimming pared 0 bases from V and 15 bases from J, leaving 14 bases between. Germline CDR1 GTSNPN, CDR2 SVGIG (reference sequence). The CDR3 sequence: CAWSVTPGQMFF. The DNA of the CDR3 is TGTGCCTGGAGTGTCACCCCGGGACAAATGTTTTTT.

V usage is TRBV4-1 and J usage is TRBJ2-5; 10 positions match TRBD2. The germline V gene has CDR1 MGHRA and CDR2 YSYEKL. The CDR3 spans 15 residues. V trimming: 5 bases; J trimming: 5 bases; junction bases outside the gene matches: 8. The CDR3 nucleotides are TGCGCCAGCAGCTCTCTAGCGGGAGTACATGAGACCCAGTACTTC. Amino acid sequence: CASSSLAGVHETQYF.

The rearrangement links TRBV18 to TRBJ2-1; 9 bases are a match to TRBD2. CDR3 length: 16 residues. Unmatched junction bases numbered 9, after V lost 3 bases and J lost 6 bases. Germline CDR1 reads KGHSH; CDR2 reads LQKENI. Written as DNA, the CDR3 is TGTGCCAGCTCACCCCTAGCGGGACCCCCTACCAATGAGCAGTTCTTC. It codes for CASSPLAGPPTNEQFF.

This clone was seen once. V and J are TRBV7-9 and TRBJ2-3; 7 nucleotides align to TRBD2. Germline loops: CDR1 SEHNR, CDR2 FQNEAQ (reference sequence). This CDR3 is 15 amino acids long. Unmatched junction bases numbered 6, after V lost 4 bases and J lost 2 bases. CDR3 DNA: TGTGCCAGCAGCTCCGCGACTAGCCCCACAGATACGCAGTATTTT. This sequence encodes CASSSATSPTDTQYF.

The chain links TRBV27 to TRBJ2-7; the match to TRBD1 covers 8 bases. Germline V lookup: CDR1 MNHEY, CDR2 SMNVEV (reference sequence). This CDR3 region has 14 residues. Trimming cost V 5 bases and J 4 bases; bases outside gene matches: 7. CDR3 protein: CASSVRQGWYEQYF. The CDR3, as DNA: TGTGCCAGCAGTGTCAGACAGGGGTGGTACGAGCAGTACTTC.

The chain carries TRBV12-3 or TRBV12-4 and TRBJ1-1, with D perhaps TRBD1 (5 bases). This CDR3 is 13 amino acids long. V was trimmed by 2 bases and J by 4 bases, leaving 8 bases between them. The CDR3 sequence: CASSLRGVTEAFF. The CDR3 region has the DNA TGTGCCAGCAGTTTACGGGGGGTCACTGAAGCTTTCTTT.

The chain's CDR3 is CASSTPSQEQFF. CDR3 nucleotide sequence: TGTGCCAGCAGTACCCCCTCCCAGGAGCAGTTCTTC. V is TRBV12-3 or TRBV12-4 and J is TRBJ2-1; D not certain. CDR3 length equals 12 residues. V shed 5 bases and J shed 10 bases, with 12 bases lying between them.

This clone occurred a few times. The rearrangement uses TRBV9 and TRBJ1-2; a possible D gene is TRBD1 (5 bases). The germline V gene has CDR1 SGDLS and CDR2 YYNGEE. V lost 5 bases and J lost 5, with 7 bases in between. This CDR3 is 11 amino acids long. The chain's CDR3 is CASRGLYGYTF. In DNA, the CDR3 is TGTGCCAGCAGGGGACTATATGGCTACACCTTC. Supplemented by reference TRBV9 and TRBJ1-2, the full variable domain reads DSGVTQTPKHLITATGQRVTLRCSPRSGDLSVYWYQQSLDQGLQFLIQYYNGEERAKGNILERFSAQQFPDLHSELNLSSLELGDSALYFCASRGLYGYTFGSGTRLTVV.

This clone was detected a few times. V usage is TRBV2 and J usage is TRBJ1-1; D not certain. Per the germline V gene, CDR1 is SNHLY and CDR2 is FYNNEI. The V gene lost 6 bases and the J gene lost 0 bases, with 8 bases spanning the gap. The length of the CDR3 is 13 residues. DNA for the CDR3: TGTGCCAGCAGACAGATGATGAACACTGAAGCTTTCTTT. Amino acid sequence: CASRQMMNTEAFF.

The gene calls are TRBV18 and TRBJ2-7, with D uncertain. Germline V gene lookup returns CDR1 KGHSH and CDR2 LQKENI. The CDR3 runs 13 residues. V lost 6 bases, J lost 3 bases, and 12 bases lay in between. This chain's CDR3 is CASSETELYEQYF. CDR3 in DNA: TGTGCCAGCTCGGAGACGGAACTCTACGAGCAGTACTTC. Drawing the rest from reference TRBV18 and TRBJ2-7, the complete variable domain is NAGVMQNPRHLVRRRGQEARLRCSPMKGHSHVYWYRQLPEEGLKFMVYLQKENIIDESGMPKERFSAEFPKEGPSILRIQQVVRGDSAAYFCASSETELYEQYFGPGTRLTVT.

This chain joins TRBV10-3 and TRBJ1-5, with 7 bases identical to TRBD1. The germline CDR1 and CDR2 sequences are ENHRY and SYGVKD. CDR3 length equals 14 residues. After removal of 6 bases from V and 6 bases from J, the junction contained 8 bases not matched to a gene. Here the CDR3 reads CAISDTGALQPQHF. The CDR3 region has the DNA TGTGCCATCAGCGACACAGGGGCTCTTCAGCCCCAGCATTTT.

The rearrangement uses TRBV20-1 and TRBJ1-4; D is ambiguous. The germline gives CDR1 DFQATT, CDR2 SNEGSKA (reference sequence). The CDR3 is 11 amino acids. Trimming removed 0 bases from V and 7 bases from J, with 3 bases in between. The CDR3 sequence is CSARDREKLFF. CDR3 nucleotide sequence: TGCAGTGCTAGAGATCGTGAAAAACTGTTTTTT.

The chain recombines TRBV6-5 with TRBJ2-1; 11 positions agree with TRBD2. This CDR3 has 15 residues. V trimming: 6 bases; J trimming: 6 bases; junction bases outside the gene matches: 7. The germline CDR1 and CDR2 sequences are MNHEY and SVGAGI. CDR3 sequence (DNA): TGTGCCAGCAGCCTAGGTAGCGGGAGGGCCAATGAGCAGTTCTTC. Protein: CASSLGSGRANEQFF.

The gene calls are TRBV7-9 and TRBJ2-4; D is unclear. Germline CDR1 SEHNR, CDR2 FQNEAQ (reference sequence). Trimming removed 5 bases at V and 7 bases at J, with 9 bases between. The CDR3 consists of 12 residues. CDR3 nucleotides: TGTGCCAGCAGCCACCCGGAGAACATTCAGTACTTC. It encodes CASSHPENIQYF.

This clone was counted many times. J is TRBJ2-2 and V is TRBV10-3, with 9 nucleotides matching TRBD1. The V segment lost 4 bases and the J segment 2 bases; nucleotides outside the gene matches: 17. The CDR3 covers 20 residues. From germline, CDR1 is ENHRY and CDR2 SYGVKD. In nucleotides, the CDR3 is TGTGCCATCAGTGGGGACAGGGAACTCTGGGTGACAGGAAACACCGGGGAGCTGTTTTTT. It specifies CAISGDRELWVTGNTGELFF.

CDR3 coding DNA: TGTGCCAGCAGTTACTCGGCGGGGGTGGTTAGCGAGCAGTACTTC. Protein: CASSYSAGVVSEQYF. The rearrangement links TRBV6-6 to TRBJ2-7; 7 bases align to TRBD2. CDR1 is MNHNY and CDR2 is SVGAGI in the germline V gene (reference sequence). Germline trimming cut 0 bases from V and 6 bases from J; bases unmatched to any gene: 8. This CDR3 is built from 15 residues.

The V and J genes are TRBV11-3 and TRBJ2-5; D possibly corresponds to TRBD1 (5 bases). Germline V gene data show CDR1 as SGHNT and CDR2 as YENEEA. This CDR3 is built from 14 residues. Trimming shortened V by 5 bases and J by 5 bases, and 15 bases separated the two germline ends. The CDR3 region has the DNA TGTGCCAGCAGCCATAGGGGCAATGGGGAGACCCAGTACTTC. Its translation is CASSHRGNGETQYF.

J is TRBJ2-2 and V is TRBV7-2, with 7 positions matching TRBD1. The V gene's germline CDR1 is SGHTA and CDR2 FQGNSA. The CDR3 is made up of 16 amino acids. Trimming removed 1 base from V and 0 bases from J; junction bases left unmatched: 2. Written as DNA, the CDR3 is TGTGCCAGCAGCTTAGAAGGGACAGCGAACACCGGGGAGCTGTTTTTT. This encodes CASSLEGTANTGELFF.

The chain recombines TRBV24-1 with TRBJ2-1; tentatively, D is TRBD2 (6 bases). V lost 9 bases and J 4 bases, leaving 18 bases between the germline ends. The CDR3 loop spans 15 amino acids. Germline-derived CDR1 and CDR2 are KGHDR and SFDVKD. CDR3 amino acids: CATQRGAGRYNEQFF. The CDR3 nucleotides are TGTGCCACCCAGCGAGGGGCGGGACGTTACAATGAGCAGTTCTTC.

V gene TRBV14 combines with J gene TRBJ2-7, with D perhaps TRBD2 (5 bases). The germline V gene has CDR1 SGHDN and CDR2 FVKESK. V was clipped by 3 bases and J by 6 bases, with 15 bases between them. There are 14 residues in the CDR3. Here the CDR3 DNA reads TGTGCCAGCAGCCATTGGATTCTCGGAGGCGAGCAGTACTTC. It encodes CASSHWILGGEQYF.

V usage is TRBV2 and J usage is TRBJ2-3, with 9 bases lining up with TRBD1. The ends lost 7 bases at V and 2 bases at J; junction bases unmatched: 7. The CDR3 covers 15 residues. Germline CDR1 reads SNHLY; CDR2 reads FYNNEI. CDR3 residues: CASTRTGAFTDTQYF. As DNA, the CDR3 is TGTGCCAGCACCAGGACAGGGGCCTTCACAGATACGCAGTATTTT.

The chain has TRBV24-1 and TRBJ1-5; TRBD1 is a possible D gene (6 bases). Germline loops: CDR1 KGHDR, CDR2 SFDVKD. The CDR3 is 15 amino acids. The ends were cut back, 4 bases at V and 2 bases at J, with 11 bases in the middle. The CDR3, as DNA: TGTGCCACCAGTGAGGCTTCAGGGGGCAATCAGCCCCAGCATTTT. Translating it yields CATSEASGGNQPQHF.

The chain links TRBV5-6 to TRBJ2-5, with unresolved D. The V gene's germline CDR1 is SGHDT and CDR2 YYEEEE. This CDR3 comprises 13 residues. The germline V and J ends were trimmed by 1 base and 5 bases, with 9 bases remaining between them. Here the CDR3 DNA reads TGTGCCAGCAGCTTGCCGGGTGCTGAGACCCAGTACTTC. Translated, it gives CASSLPGAETQYF.

The V gene is TRBV9, the J gene TRBJ1-3; 9 nucleotides line up with TRBD1. Trimming cost V 4 bases and J 1 base; bases outside gene matches: 6. Germline CDR1 is SGDLS and CDR2 is YYNGEE. The CDR3 spans 16 residues. The CDR3, as DNA: TGTGCCAGCAGCAGATCGACAGGGGGATCTGGAAACACCATATATTTT. Translating gives CASSRSTGGSGNTIYF.

The chain combines TRBV5-1 with TRBJ2-7; TRBD1 is a possible D gene (6 bases). The CDR3 extends over 14 amino acids. CDR1 and CDR2 (germline): SGHRS, YFSETQ. Trimming took 4 bases from V and 3 from J, leaving 14 bases between them. The CDR3 spells CASSHRDTNYEQYF. For the CDR3, the DNA is TGCGCCAGCAGCCACCGGGACACTAACTACGAGCAGTACTTC.

This rearrangement joins TRBV7-6 to TRBJ2-7, with TRBD1 matching over 9 bases. The CDR3 extends over 15 amino acids. Germline V CDR1 and CDR2: SGHVS, FNYEAQ. Unmatched junction bases numbered 8, after V lost 5 bases and J lost 3 bases. The CDR3: CASSPGTGQVYEQYF. In DNA, the CDR3 is TGTGCCAGCAGCCCCGGGACAGGGCAAGTCTACGAGCAGTACTTC.

This chain connects TRBV4-1 to TRBJ2-6; 12 positions agree with TRBD1. CDR1 is MGHRA, CDR2 YSYEKL, per germline. The CDR3 length is 18 residues. V lost 1 base, J lost 0 bases, and 1 base stayed unmatched. Here the CDR3 DNA reads TGCGCCAGCAGCCAAGTGGGACAGGGGGCCTCTGGGGCCAACGTCCTGACTTTC. Translated, it gives CASSQVGQGASGANVLTF.